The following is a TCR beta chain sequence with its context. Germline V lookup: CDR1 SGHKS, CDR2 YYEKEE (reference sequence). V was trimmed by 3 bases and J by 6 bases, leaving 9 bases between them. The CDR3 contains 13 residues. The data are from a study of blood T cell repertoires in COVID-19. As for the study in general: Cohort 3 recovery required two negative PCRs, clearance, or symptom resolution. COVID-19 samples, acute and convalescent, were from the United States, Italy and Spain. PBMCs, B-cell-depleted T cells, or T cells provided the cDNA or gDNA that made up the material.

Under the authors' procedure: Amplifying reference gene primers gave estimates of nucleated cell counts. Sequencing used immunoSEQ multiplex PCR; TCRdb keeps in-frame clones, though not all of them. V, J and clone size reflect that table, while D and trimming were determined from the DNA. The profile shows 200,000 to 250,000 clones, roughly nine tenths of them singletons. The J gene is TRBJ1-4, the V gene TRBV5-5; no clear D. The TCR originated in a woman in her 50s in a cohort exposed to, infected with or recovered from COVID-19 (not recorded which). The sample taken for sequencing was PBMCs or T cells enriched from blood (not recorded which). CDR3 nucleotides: TGTGCCAGCAGCTCTGGTACAGATGAAAAACTGTTTTTT. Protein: CASSSGTDEKLFF.